This TCR beta chain stems from a study of T-cell reconstitution after alpha-beta-depleted transplantation in children. The TCRbeta library incorporated unique molecular identifiers. TCRdb re-called the PCR reads with MiXCR, one entry per CDR3 protein. The sample shows 490,000 or so distinct CDR3 sequences, 8% to 11% of them seen only once. The CDR3 has 19 amino acids. Losses at the gene ends were 0 bases for V and 6 bases for J; bases not matched to a gene: 15. The germline gives CDR1 SGHTA, CDR2 FQGNSA. In this sample, this clonotype turned up a few times. This sequence joins TRBV7-2 and TRBJ1-4; 8 bases are shared with TRBD1. This clonotype was obtained from a child aged 2 to 15 with inherited bone marrow failure, due to receive a stem cell transplant. This material consisted of PBMCs, taken before TCRalphabeta/CD19-depleted stem cell transplant. The chain's CDR3 is CASSLAGRNPDREDEKLFF. The CDR3 DNA follows: TGTGCCAGCAGCTTAGCGGGCCGGAACCCGGACAGGGAAGATGAAAAACTGTTTTTT.